Presented here are 21 T cell receptor beta chains from one specimen sequenced in a study of T cells in Graves' hyperthyroidism and ophthalmopathy. RNA transcripts yielded amplified TCR beta CDR3 regions. A first-round RT-PCR of the TCR CDR3 used the HTBI primer set. TCRdb reprocessed the multiplex PCR reads with MiXCR, giving one entry per CDR3 protein. The sample lists hundreds of thousands of distinct CDR3 sequences, about 15% seen once, with around 14% in the top ten. Specimen: blood. The origin of the receptors is a man aged 18 to 29 with Graves' ophthalmopathy.

There are many counts of this clonotype. The V and J genes are TRBV10-3 and TRBJ2-7; D uncertain. CDR3 length: 14 residues. The V gene's germline CDR1 is ENHRY and CDR2 SYGVKD. Trimming pared 0 bases from V and 5 bases from J, leaving 11 bases between. The CDR3 nucleotides read TGTGCCATCAGTGAGTCGAGTACCGACGACGAGCAGTACTTC. Translating gives CAISESSTDDEQYF.

Comment on this clonotype: One base away lies a much larger clone, so this may be a sequencing read error. The chain combines TRBV29-1 with TRBJ1-2; D perhaps matches TRBD1 (5 bases). The CDR3 runs to 13 residues. CDR1 is SQVTM, CDR2 ANQGSEA, per germline. The CDR3 is CSIEVSRGVGYTF. DNA of the CDR3: TGCAGCATTGAAGTATCAAGGGGCGTTGGCTACACCTTC. Complete variable domain (other parts from reference TRBV29-1 and TRBJ1-2): SAVISQKPSRDICQRGTSLTIQCQVDSQVTMMFWYRQQPGQSLTLIATANQGSEATYESGFVIDKFPISRPNLTFSTLTVSNMSPEDSSIYLCSIEVSRGVGYTFGSGTRLTVV.

The chain employs TRBV19 and TRBJ1-1; D perhaps matches TRBD1 (6 bases). The V gene lost 5 bases and the J gene lost 4 bases, with 14 bases spanning the gap. Germline V gene lookup returns CDR1 LNHDA and CDR2 SQIVND (reference sequence). The CDR3 loop spans 14 amino acids. This CDR3 reads CASSQDRRGTEAFF. CDR3 DNA: TGTGCCAGTAGTCAGGACAGACGGGGCACTGAAGCTTTCTTT.

This chain uses TRBV4-1 with TRBJ2-3; D is perhaps TRBD1 or TRBD2 (6 bases each). The CDR3 spans 16 residues. Trimming pared 0 bases from V and 4 bases from J, leaving 14 bases between. The germline gives CDR1 MGHRA, CDR2 YSYEKL. The CDR3 DNA is TGCGCCAGCAGCCAAGAGTGGGGGGCGTTCGCAGATACGCAGTATTTT. This gives the protein CASSQEWGAFADTQYF.

This clonotype was detected ten times or more. The chain carries TRBV7-2 and TRBJ2-1; a possible D gene is TRBD2 (7 bases). Trimming took off 6 bases at V and 11 bases at J, with 23 bases between the two ends. This CDR3 contains 15 residues. Per germline, CDR1 SGHTA and CDR2 FQGNSA. The CDR3, as DNA: TGTGCCAGCAGAGGACCGGGGGGCCTGTTTCTTCAGCAGTTCTTC. It codes for CASRGPGGLFLQQFF.

This clonotype was detected many times. The chain uses TRBV11-3 and TRBJ2-3, with D possibly matching TRBD2 (5 bases). Trimming cost V 5 bases and J 11 bases, with 14 bases left between them. Germline V gene sequence: CDR1 SGHNT, CDR2 YENEEA. This CDR3 is built from 12 residues. The CDR3 DNA is TGTGCCAGCAGCCCGCGCGGTGAGGGGCAGTATTTT. Translation gives CASSPRGEGQYF.

The table lists this clonotype with many counts. The genes are TRBV6-1 and TRBJ1-2; 10 nucleotides align to TRBD1. Germline V gives CDR1 MNHNS, CDR2 SASEGT. The CDR3 runs to 14 residues. The trim removed 5 bases at V and 8 bases at J, leaving 8 bases unmatched. The CDR3 protein is CASSFRQGAEGYTF. The CDR3 DNA follows: TGTGCCAGCAGTTTTCGACAGGGGGCGGAGGGCTACACCTTC.

This clonotype was recorded many times. The chain is built from TRBV9 and TRBJ2-7; TRBD1 matches 9 bases. Trimming cost V 0 bases and J 3 bases; bases outside gene matches: 1. This CDR3 contains 14 residues. Germline V gene sequence: CDR1 SGDLS, CDR2 YYNGEE. This chain's CDR3 is CASSVGTGVYEQYF. The CDR3, as DNA: TGTGCCAGCAGCGTAGGGACAGGGGTCTACGAGCAGTACTTC.

This clonotype was observed at least ten times. The chain employs TRBV7-2 and TRBJ2-7; D is possibly TRBD2 (6 bases). The CDR3 length is 15 residues. Trimming pared 5 bases from V and 4 bases from J, leaving 18 bases between. The germline CDR1 and CDR2 sequences are SGHTA and FQGNSA. The CDR3: CASSPDMGGGYEQYF. The CDR3 DNA sequence: TGTGCCAGCAGCCCGGACATGGGAGGAGGGTACGAGCAGTACTTC.

This clonotype came up a few times. V usage is TRBV18 and J usage is TRBJ1-4, with 10 bases matching TRBD1. CDR1 is KGHSH, CDR2 LQKENI, per germline. The CDR3 runs to 16 residues. V trimming: 3 bases; J trimming: 13 bases; junction bases outside the gene matches: 14. CDR3 region: CASSPAQPGTGDVLFF. The CDR3 DNA is TGTGCCAGCTCACCGGCCCAACCCGGGACAGGGGACGTACTGTTTTTT.

This clonotype was seen a few times. V is TRBV3-1 and J is TRBJ2-2; 13 nucleotides line up with TRBD2. V trimming: 0 bases; J trimming: 4 bases; junction bases outside the gene matches: 8. Germline V CDR1 and CDR2: LGHDT, YNNKEL (reference sequence). This CDR3 contains 19 residues. CDR3 DNA: TGTGCCAGCAGCCAAGACGGACTAGCGGGAGTGTCTGGCACCGGGGAGCTGTTTTTT. Amino acid sequence: CASSQDGLAGVSGTGELFF.

This clonotype showed up many times. The chain uses TRBV27 and TRBJ2-1; D unresolved. This CDR3 has 15 residues. Trimming left V 5 bases short and J 0 bases short, with 11 bases between. Germline assignment: CDR1 MNHEY and CDR2 SMNVEV (reference sequence). CDR3: CASSKVPSSYNEQFF. Here the CDR3 DNA reads TGTGCCAGCAGTAAAGTCCCTAGCTCCTACAATGAGCAGTTCTTC.

The chain employs TRBV10-3 and TRBJ2-3, with 8 bases identical to TRBD2. CDR3 length equals 13 residues. V was pared by 8 bases and J by 4 bases, with 5 bases of the junction left unmatched. Per germline, CDR1 ENHRY and CDR2 SYGVKD. The CDR3 coding sequence is TGTGCCATCCGGGGGGGGGCGCCAGATACGCAGTATTTT. Translation gives CAIRGGAPDTQYF.

This clonotype was observed at least ten times. The chain uses TRBV12-3 or TRBV12-4 and TRBJ2-3; D uncertain. V lost 5 bases, J lost 2 bases, and 8 bases lay in between. This CDR3 spans 13 amino acids. This CDR3 reads CASSLPFTDTQYF. The CDR3 DNA reads as TGTGCCAGCAGTCTACCGTTCACAGATACGCAGTATTTT.

The V call is TRBV7-3, the J call TRBJ1-6, with D unresolved. V dropped 2 bases and J dropped 14 bases, with 16 bases sitting between them. Germline V gene sequence: CDR1 SGHTA, CDR2 FQGTGA. This CDR3 region has 14 residues. The CDR3 here is CASSLVGGVGALHF. CDR3 coding DNA: TGTGCCAGCAGCTTAGTTGGAGGCGTTGGGGCCCTCCACTTT.

This sequence joins TRBV18 and TRBJ2-2; D remains ambiguous. Germline loops: CDR1 KGHSH, CDR2 LQKENI. CDR3 size: 13 residues. V shed 0 bases and J shed 8 bases, with 7 bases lying between them. The CDR3 nucleotides are TGTGCCAGCTCACCACCGACGTTTGGGGAGCTGTTTTTT. This codes for CASSPPTFGELFF.

Many counts were recorded for this clonotype. One junction end disagrees with the germline gene, perhaps due to a read error. CDR3 DNA sequence: TGTGCCAGCAGCTTGGACGGTGGAAACACCATATATTTT. It translates to CASSLDGGNTIYF. This rearrangement joins TRBV5-1 to TRBJ1-3; no firm D call. Germline lookup yields CDR1 SGHRS and CDR2 YFSETQ. This CDR3 has 13 amino acids.

This clonotype has a count of ten or more. The V and J genes are TRBV11-2 and TRBJ2-1; D tentatively reads TRBD1 or TRBD2 (5 bases each). Germline V gene data show CDR1 as SGHAT and CDR2 as FQNNGV. The length of the CDR3 is 16 residues. V shed 1 base and J shed 8 bases, with 18 bases lying between them. CDR3 protein: CASSLGVRAVGDEQFF. In DNA form, the CDR3 reads TGTGCCAGCAGCTTAGGAGTTCGGGCAGTGGGGGATGAGCAGTTCTTC. The entire variable domain, with the rest obtained from reference TRBV11-2 and TRBJ2-1, is as follows: EAGVAQSPRYKIIEKRQSVAFWCNPISGHATLYWYQQILGQGPKLLIQFQNNGVVDDSQLPKDRFSAERLKGVDSTLKIQPAKLEDSAVYLCASSLGVRAVGDEQFFGPGTRLTVL.

The table lists this clonotype with many counts. The V gene is TRBV11-2, the J gene TRBJ1-2, with D tentatively TRBD1 (5 bases). The V end lost 5 bases, the J end lost 5 bases, and 9 bases lay between the germline ends. The V gene's germline CDR1 is SGHAT and CDR2 FQNNGV. The CDR3 totals 12 residues. The CDR3 here is CASSLDRYGYTF. The CDR3 DNA is TGTGCCAGCAGCCTCGACAGATATGGCTACACCTTC.

This clonotype has a count of ten or more. CDR3: CASRSNSNQPQHF. In nucleotides, the CDR3 is TGTGCCAGCAGGTCGAATAGCAATCAGCCCCAGCATTTT. The chain recombines TRBV27 with TRBJ1-5; D is unclear. The CDR3 consists of 13 residues. Germline values: CDR1 MNHEY, CDR2 SMNVEV (reference sequence). V shed 6 bases and J shed 0 bases, with 6 bases lying between them.

This clonotype turned up a few times. The genes are TRBV19 and TRBJ1-2; TRBD1 agrees at 9 bases. The germline gives CDR1 LNHDA, CDR2 SQIVND (reference sequence). J was trimmed by 4 bases and V by 7 bases; bases with no gene match: 10. There are 15 residues in the CDR3. CDR3 coding DNA: TGTGCCAGTAACGATGGGGACAGGGCTATCTATGGCTACACCTTC. Translating gives CASNDGDRAIYGYTF.